This TCR beta chain is from a study of T cells in Graves' hyperthyroidism and ophthalmopathy. Study findings and constraints: With a median lead of roughly 6.2 months before onset, the model predicted ophthalmopathy.

Germline V gene sequence: CDR1 SGDLS, CDR2 YYNGEE. The CDR3 runs to 14 residues. V was cut by 3 bases and J by 3 bases, with 13 bases left in between. The diagnoses drew upon clinical symptoms, serum thyroxine and TRAb, thyroid ultrasound and orbital computed tomography. In its sample, this clonotype was seen many times. Antigen specificity is unknown. TCR beta CDR3 regions were amplified from RNA. Researchers ran a first-round RT-PCR on the TCR CDR3 using the HTBI primer set. TCRdb passed the multiplex PCR reads through MiXCR, listing each CDR3 protein once. The table lists 600,000 to 850,000 distinct CDR3 sequences, under 20% of them singletons, with over 15% in the top ten.

This TCR derives from a woman in her forties or fifties with Graves' hyperthyroidism that later progressed to Graves' ophthalmopathy. This chain connects TRBV9 to TRBJ2-7; perhaps TRBD2 as D (6 bases). Sequences were obtained from blood. CDR3 sequence reads: CASSAGTGDYEQYF. CDR3 coding DNA: TGTGCCAGCAGCGCGGGAACGGGGGACTACGAGCAGTACTTC.